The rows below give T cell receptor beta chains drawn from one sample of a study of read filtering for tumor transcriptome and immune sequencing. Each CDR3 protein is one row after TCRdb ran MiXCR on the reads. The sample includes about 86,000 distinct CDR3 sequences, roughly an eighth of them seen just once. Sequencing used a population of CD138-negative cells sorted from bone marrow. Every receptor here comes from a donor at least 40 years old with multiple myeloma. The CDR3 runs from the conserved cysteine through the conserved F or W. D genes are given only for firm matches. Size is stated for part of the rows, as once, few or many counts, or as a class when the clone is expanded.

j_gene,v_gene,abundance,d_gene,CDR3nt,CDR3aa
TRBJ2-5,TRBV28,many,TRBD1,TGTGCCAGCAGTTTTCTAGTACAGGGGGGAGAGACCCAGTACTTC,CASSFLVQGGETQYF
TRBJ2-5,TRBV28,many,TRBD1,TGTGCCAGCAGTTTAGCGGGACAGGGAAACCAAGAGACCCAGTACTTC,CASSLAGQGNQETQYF
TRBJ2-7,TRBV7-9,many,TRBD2,TGTGCCAGCAGCTTAAATCGCGGACAGACTAGCGGAGGTTACTACGAGCAGTACTTC,CASSLNRGQTSGGYYEQYF
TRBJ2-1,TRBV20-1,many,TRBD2,TGCAGTGCCTCGAGGGCGGGACTAGACTACAATGAGCAGTTCTTC,CSASRAGLDYNEQFF
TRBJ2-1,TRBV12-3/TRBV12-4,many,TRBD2,TGTGCCAGCAGCACCGGACTAGCGGTCTCCTACAATGAGCAGTTCTTC,CASSTGLAVSYNEQFF
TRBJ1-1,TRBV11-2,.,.,TGTGCCAGCAGCTTAGGATCCAGGGGAAGGGAGGCTTTCTTT,CASSLGSRGREAFF
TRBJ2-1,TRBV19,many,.,TGTGCCAGTAGTTCCAGGACCAGTGAGAGACTGAATGAGCAGTTCTTC,CASSSRTSERLNEQFF
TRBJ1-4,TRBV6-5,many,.,TGTGCCAGCAGTTACTCATGGGGTGAAAAACTGTTTTTT,CASSYSWGEKLFF
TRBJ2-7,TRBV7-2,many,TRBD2,TGTGCCAGCAGCGTCTTCCTAGCGGGAGGTAACGAGCAGTACTTC,CASSVFLAGGNEQYF
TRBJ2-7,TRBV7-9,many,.,TGTGCCAGCAGCTTTGTGGGTACCCCGGGGAACGAGCAGTACTTC,CASSFVGTPGNEQYF
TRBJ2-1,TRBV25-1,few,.,TGTGCCAGCAGTCCTCAGCCGCGGGGCGGCAAGAGCTCCTACAATGGGCAGTTCTTC,CASSPQPRGGKSSYNGQFF
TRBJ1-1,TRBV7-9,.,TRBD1,TGTGCCAGCAGCAACCTGCAAACAGGGGAGGGAGGTGAAGCTTTCTTT,CASSNLQTGEGGEAFF
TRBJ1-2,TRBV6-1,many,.,TGTGCCAGCAGTACATTTGTCTATGGCTACACCTTC,CASSTFVYGYTF
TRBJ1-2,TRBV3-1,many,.,TGTGCCAGCAGCCAAGGAGGAATTGAGGGCTACACCTTC,CASSQGGIEGYTF